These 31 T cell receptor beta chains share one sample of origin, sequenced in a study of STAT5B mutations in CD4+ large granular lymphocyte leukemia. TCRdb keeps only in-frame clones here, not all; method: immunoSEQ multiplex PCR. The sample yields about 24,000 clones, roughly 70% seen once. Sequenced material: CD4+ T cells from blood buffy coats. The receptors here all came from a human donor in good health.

The CDR3, as DNA: TGCGCCAGCAGCTTGTGGGGGGAAGAGACCCAGTACTTC. Translation: CASSLWGEETQYF. V and J are TRBV5-1 and TRBJ2-5; maybe TRBD2 (6 bases). Trimming left V 1 base short and J 3 bases short, with 7 bases between. This CDR3 contains 13 residues. Germline CDR1 and CDR2: SGHRS and YFSETQ.

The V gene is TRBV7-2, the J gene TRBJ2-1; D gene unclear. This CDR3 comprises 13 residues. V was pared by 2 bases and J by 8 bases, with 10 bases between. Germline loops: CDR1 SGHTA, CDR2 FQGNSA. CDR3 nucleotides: TGTGCCAGCAGCTTAAACCCCGAGGATGAGCAGTTCTTC. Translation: CASSLNPEDEQFF.

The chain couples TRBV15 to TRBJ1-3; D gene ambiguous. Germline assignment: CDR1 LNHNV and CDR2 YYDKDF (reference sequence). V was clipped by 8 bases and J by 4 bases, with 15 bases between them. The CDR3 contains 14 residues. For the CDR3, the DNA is TGTGCCACCGGTTTCCCTTCCCAAGGAAACACCATATATTTT. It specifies CATGFPSQGNTIYF.

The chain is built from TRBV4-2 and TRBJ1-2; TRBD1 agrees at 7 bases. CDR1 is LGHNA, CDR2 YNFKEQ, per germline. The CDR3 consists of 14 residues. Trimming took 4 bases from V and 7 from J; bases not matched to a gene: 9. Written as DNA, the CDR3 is TGTGCCAGCAGCCTTGTGACAGGGAACGGTGGCTACACCTTC. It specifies CASSLVTGNGGYTF.

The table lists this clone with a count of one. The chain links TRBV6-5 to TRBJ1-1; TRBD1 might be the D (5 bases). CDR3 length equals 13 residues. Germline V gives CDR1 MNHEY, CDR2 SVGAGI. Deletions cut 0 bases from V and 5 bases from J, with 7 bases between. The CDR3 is CASSYSEGTEAFF. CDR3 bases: TGTGCCAGCAGTTACTCGGAGGGGACTGAAGCTTTCTTT.

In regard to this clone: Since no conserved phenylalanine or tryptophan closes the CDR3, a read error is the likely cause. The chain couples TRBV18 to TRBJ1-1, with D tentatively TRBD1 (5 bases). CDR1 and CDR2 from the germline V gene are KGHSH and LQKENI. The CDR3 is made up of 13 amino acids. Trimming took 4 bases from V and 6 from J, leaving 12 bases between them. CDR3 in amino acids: CASSQTVQAEAFL. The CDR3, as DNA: TGTGCCAGCTCACAGACAGTTCAAGCTGAAGCTTTCCTT.

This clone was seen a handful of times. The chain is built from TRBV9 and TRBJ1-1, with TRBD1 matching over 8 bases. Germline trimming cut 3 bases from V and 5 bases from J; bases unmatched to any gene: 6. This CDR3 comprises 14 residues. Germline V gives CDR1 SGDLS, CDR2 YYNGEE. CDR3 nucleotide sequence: TGTGCCAGCAGCGAGGGGACAGGCTTAACTGAAGCTTTCTTT. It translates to CASSEGTGLTEAFF.

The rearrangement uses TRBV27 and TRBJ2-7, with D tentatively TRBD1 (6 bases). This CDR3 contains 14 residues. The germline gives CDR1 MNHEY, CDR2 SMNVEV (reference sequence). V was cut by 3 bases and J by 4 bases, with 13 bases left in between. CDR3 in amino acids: CASSFQGRGYEQYF. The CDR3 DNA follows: TGTGCCAGCAGTTTTCAGGGAAGGGGGTACGAGCAGTACTTC.

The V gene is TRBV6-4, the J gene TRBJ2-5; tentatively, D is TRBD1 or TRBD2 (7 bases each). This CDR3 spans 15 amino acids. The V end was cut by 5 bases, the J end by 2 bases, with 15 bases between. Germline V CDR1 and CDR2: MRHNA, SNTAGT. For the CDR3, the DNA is TGTGCCAGCAGTTTCCCAGGGGGAGGGCAAGAGACCCAGTACTTC. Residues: CASSFPGGGQETQYF.

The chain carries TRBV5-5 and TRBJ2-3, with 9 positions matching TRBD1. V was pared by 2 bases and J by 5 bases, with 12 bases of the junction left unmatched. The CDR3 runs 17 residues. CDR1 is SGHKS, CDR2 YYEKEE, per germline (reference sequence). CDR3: CASSLTGTGIVEDTQYF. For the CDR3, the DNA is TGTGCCAGCAGCTTAACAGGGACAGGGATAGTTGAAGATACGCAGTATTTT.

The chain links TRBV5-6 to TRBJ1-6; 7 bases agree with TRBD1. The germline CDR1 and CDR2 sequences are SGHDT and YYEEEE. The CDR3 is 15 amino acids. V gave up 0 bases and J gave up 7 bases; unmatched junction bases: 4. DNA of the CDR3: TGTGCCAGCAGCTTGGGCGGGACAGCCAATTCACCCCTCCACTTT. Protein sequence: CASSLGGTANSPLHF.

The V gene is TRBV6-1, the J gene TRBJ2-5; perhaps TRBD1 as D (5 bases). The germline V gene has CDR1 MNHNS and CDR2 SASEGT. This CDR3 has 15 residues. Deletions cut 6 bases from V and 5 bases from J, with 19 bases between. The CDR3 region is CASRDPLRQMETQYF. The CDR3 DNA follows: TGTGCCAGCAGAGACCCCTTGAGACAGATGGAGACCCAGTACTTC.

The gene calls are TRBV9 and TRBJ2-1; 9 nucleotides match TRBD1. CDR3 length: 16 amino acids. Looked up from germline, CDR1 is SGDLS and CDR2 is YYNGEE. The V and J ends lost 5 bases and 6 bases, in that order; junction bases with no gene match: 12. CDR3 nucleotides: TGTGCCAGCAGTTCAACCGGGACAGGGCATCCCAATGAGCAGTTCTTC. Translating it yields CASSSTGTGHPNEQFF. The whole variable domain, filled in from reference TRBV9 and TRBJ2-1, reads DSGVTQTPKHLITATGQRVTLRCSPRSGDLSVYWYQQSLDQGLQFLIQYYNGEERAKGNILERFSAQQFPDLHSELNLSSLELGDSALYFCASSSTGTGHPNEQFFGPGTRLTVL.

CDR3 DNA sequence: TGTGCCAGCTCGCGACAGACTCAAGAGACCCAGTACTTC. This codes for CASSRQTQETQYF. This chain joins TRBV18 and TRBJ2-5; D may be TRBD1 (5 bases). V lost 6 bases and J 2 bases, leaving 10 bases between the germline ends. CDR3 length equals 13 residues. CDR1 and CDR2 (germline): KGHSH, LQKENI.

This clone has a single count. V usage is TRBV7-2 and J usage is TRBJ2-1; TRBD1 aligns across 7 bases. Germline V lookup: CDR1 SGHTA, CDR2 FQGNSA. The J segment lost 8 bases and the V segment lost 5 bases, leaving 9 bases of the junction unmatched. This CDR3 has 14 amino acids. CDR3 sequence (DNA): TGTGCCAGCAGCCCCGGACAGGTTCAATATGAGCAGTTCTTC. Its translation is CASSPGQVQYEQFF.

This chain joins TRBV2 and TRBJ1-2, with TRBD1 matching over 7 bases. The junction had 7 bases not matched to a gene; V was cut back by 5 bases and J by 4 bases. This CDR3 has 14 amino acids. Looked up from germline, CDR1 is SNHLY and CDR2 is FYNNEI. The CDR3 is CASSSQGFSYGYTF. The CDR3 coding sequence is TGTGCCAGCAGTTCACAGGGGTTTTCCTATGGCTACACCTTC.

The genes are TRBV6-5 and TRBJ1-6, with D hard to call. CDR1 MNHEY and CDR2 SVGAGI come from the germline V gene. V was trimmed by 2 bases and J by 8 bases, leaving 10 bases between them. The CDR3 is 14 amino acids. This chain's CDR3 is CASSYNGRDSPLHF. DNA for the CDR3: TGTGCCAGCAGTTACAACGGGAGGGATTCACCCCTCCACTTT.

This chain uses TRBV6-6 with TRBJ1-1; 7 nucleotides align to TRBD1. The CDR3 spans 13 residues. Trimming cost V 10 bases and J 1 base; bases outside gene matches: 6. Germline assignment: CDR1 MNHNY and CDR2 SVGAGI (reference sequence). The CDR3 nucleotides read TGTGCCACAACACGACAGGGGAACACTGAAGCTTTCTTT. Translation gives CATTRQGNTEAFF.

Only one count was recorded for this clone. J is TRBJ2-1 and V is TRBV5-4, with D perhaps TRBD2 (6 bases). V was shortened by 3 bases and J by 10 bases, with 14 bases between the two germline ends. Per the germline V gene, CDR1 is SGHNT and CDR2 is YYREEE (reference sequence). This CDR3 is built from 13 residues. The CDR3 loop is CASSSELASEQFF. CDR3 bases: TGTGCCAGCAGCTCAGAACTAGCATCCGAGCAGTTCTTC.

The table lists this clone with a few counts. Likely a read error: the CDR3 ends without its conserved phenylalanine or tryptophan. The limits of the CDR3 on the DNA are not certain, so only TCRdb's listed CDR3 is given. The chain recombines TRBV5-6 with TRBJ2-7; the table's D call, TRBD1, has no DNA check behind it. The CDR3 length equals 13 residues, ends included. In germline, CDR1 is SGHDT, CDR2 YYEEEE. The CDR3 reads CASSLGVGQGIRL.

The CDR3 nucleotides are TGTGCCAGCTCACCGGACAGGGTTGATACGCAGTATTTT. Encoded protein: CASSPDRVDTQYF. The chain carries TRBV18 and TRBJ2-3; TRBD1 matches at 8 bases. The CDR3 covers 13 residues. Trimming removed 3 bases from V and 6 bases from J; junction bases left unmatched: 2. Germline V CDR1 and CDR2: KGHSH, LQKENI.

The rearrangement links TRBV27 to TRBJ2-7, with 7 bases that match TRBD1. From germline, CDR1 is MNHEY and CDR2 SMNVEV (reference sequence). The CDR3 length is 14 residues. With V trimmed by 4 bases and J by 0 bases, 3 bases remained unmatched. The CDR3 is CASSSRQGSYEQYF. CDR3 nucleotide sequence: TGTGCCAGCAGTTCAAGACAGGGCTCCTACGAGCAGTACTTC.

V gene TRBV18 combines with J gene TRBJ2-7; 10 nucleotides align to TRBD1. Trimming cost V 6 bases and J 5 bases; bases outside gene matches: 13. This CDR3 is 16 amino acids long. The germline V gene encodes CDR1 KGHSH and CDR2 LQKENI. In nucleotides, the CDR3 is TGTGCCAGCTCGACCCAAGGGCCGGACAGGGGGGACGAGCAGTACTTC. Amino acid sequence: CASSTQGPDRGDEQYF. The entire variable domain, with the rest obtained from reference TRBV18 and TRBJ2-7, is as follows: NAGVMQNPRHLVRRRGQEARLRCSPMKGHSHVYWYRQLPEEGLKFMVYLQKENIIDESGMPKERFSAEFPKEGPSILRIQQVVRGDSAAYFCASSTQGPDRGDEQYFGPGTRLTVT.

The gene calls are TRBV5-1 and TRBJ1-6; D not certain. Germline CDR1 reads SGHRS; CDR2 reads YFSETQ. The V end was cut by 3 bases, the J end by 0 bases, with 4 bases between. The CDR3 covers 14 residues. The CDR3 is CASSSSSYNSPLHF. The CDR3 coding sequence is TGCGCCAGCAGCTCGAGCTCCTATAATTCACCCCTCCACTTT.

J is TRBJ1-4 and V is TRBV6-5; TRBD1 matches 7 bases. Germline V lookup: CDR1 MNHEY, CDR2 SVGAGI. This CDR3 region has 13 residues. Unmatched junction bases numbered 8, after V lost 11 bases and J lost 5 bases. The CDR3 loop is CAGYRDRNEKLFF. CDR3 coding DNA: TGTGCCGGCTACCGGGACAGAAATGAAAAACTGTTTTTT.

The CDR3 is CASRRGFSGTEAFF. The CDR3 region has the DNA TGTGCCAGCAGAAGGGGTTTTTCGGGCACTGAAGCTTTCTTT. The V and J genes are TRBV28 and TRBJ1-1, with a possible D match to TRBD1 (5 bases). The CDR3 has 14 amino acids. Deletions cut 6 bases from V and 4 bases from J, with 15 bases between. The V gene's germline CDR1 is MDHEN and CDR2 SYDVKM.

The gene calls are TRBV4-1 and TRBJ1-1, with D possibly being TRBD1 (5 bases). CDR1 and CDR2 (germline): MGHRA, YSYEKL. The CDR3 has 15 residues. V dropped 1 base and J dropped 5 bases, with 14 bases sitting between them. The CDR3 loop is CASSQVIGAGTEAFF. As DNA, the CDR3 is TGCGCCAGCAGCCAAGTTATCGGGGCGGGGACTGAAGCTTTCTTT.

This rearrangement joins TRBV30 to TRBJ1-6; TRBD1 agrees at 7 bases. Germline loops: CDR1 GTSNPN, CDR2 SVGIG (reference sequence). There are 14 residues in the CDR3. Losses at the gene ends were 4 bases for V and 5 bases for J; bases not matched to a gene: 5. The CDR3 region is CAWTRDRNNSPLHF. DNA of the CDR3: TGTGCCTGGACCCGGGACAGAAATAATTCACCCCTCCACTTT.

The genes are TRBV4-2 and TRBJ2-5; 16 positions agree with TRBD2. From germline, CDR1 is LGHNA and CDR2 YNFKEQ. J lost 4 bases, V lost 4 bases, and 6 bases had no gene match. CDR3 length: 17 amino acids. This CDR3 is CASSPFGTSGGAETQYF. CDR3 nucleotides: TGTGCCAGCAGCCCCTTCGGGACTAGCGGGGGGGCAGAGACCCAGTACTTC.

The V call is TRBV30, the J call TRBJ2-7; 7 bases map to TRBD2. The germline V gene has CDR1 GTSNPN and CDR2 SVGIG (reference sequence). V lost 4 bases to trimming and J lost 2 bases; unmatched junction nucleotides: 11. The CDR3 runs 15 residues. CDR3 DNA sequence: TGTGCCTGGACCGACCCGACGGGGGGTGCCTACGAGCAGTACTTC. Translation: CAWTDPTGGAYEQYF.

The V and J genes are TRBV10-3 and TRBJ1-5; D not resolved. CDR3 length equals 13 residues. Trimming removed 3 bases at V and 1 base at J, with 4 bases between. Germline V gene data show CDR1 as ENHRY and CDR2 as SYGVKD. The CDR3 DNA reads TGTGCCATCAGTGATAGGAGCAATCAGCCCCAGCATTTT. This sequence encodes CAISDRSNQPQHF.